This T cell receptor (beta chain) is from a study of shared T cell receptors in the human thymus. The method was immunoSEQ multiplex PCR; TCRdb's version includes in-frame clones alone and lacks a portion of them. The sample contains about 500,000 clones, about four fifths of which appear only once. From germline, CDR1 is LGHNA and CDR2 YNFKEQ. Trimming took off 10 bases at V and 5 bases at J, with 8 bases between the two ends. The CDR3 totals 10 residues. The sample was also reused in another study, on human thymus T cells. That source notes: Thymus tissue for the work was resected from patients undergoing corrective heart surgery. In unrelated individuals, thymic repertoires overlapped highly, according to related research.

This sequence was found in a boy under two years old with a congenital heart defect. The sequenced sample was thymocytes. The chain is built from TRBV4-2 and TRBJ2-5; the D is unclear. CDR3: CAIPRETQYF. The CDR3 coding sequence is TGTGCCATCCCCAGGGAGACCCAGTACTTC.